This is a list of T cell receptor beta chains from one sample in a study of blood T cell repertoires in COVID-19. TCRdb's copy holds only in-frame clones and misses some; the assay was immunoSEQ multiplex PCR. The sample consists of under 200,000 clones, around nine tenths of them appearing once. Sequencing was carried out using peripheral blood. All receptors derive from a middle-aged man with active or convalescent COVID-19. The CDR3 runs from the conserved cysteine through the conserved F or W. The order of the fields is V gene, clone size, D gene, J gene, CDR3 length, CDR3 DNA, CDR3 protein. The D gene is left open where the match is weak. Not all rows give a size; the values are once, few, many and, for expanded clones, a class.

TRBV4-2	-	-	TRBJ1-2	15	TGTGCCAGCAGCCAAGGCGCAGGTAACAACTATGGCTACACCTTC	CASSQGAGNNYGYTF
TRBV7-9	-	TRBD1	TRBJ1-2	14	TGTGCCAGCAGCCCTGGGATGACAGGGAATGGCTACACCTTC	CASSPGMTGNGYTF
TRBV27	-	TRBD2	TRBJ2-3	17	TGTGCCAGCAGAAATGCTGAAGCGGGACCTACCACAGATACGCAGTATTTT	CASRNAEAGPTTDTQYF
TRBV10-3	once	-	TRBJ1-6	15	TGTGCCATCAGTGATATTCAGGCAGGCTCTCGACCCCTCCACTTT	CAISDIQAGSRPLHF
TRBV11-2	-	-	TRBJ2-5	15	TGTGCCAGCAGCTCAAATACAGGGTGGCAAGAGACCCAGTACTTC	CASSSNTGWQETQYF
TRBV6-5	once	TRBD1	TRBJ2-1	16	TGTGCCAGCAGTTACCCAGGGGGCGAAACTATCAATGAGCAGTTCTTC	CASSYPGGETINEQFF
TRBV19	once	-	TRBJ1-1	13	TGTGCCAGTAGTACGCAGACTGGGACTGAAGCTTTCTTT	CASSTQTGTEAFF
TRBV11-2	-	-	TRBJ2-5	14	TGTGCCAGCAGCCCGCGACTAGCCAGGGGGACCCAGTACTTC	CASSPRLARGTQYF
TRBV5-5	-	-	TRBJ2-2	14	TGTGCCAGCAGCAGGGACACCAACACCGGGGAGCTGTTTTTT	CASSRDTNTGELFF
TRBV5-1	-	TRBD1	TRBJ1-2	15	TGCGCCAGCAGCCTACCGACAGGGGGCATGGATGGCTACACCTTC	CASSLPTGGMDGYTF
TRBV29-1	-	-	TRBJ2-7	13	TGCAGCGTTGAAGATGGGAGGAGTTACGAGCAGTACTTC	CSVEDGRSYEQYF
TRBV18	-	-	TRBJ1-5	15	TGTGCCAGCTCTCCCGGCAGGGGTAGCAATCAGCCCCAGCATTTT	CASSPGRGSNQPQHF
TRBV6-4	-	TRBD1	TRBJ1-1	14	TGTGCCAGCAAGCGGACAGGGGGGAACACTGAAGCTTTCTTT	CASKRTGGNTEAFF
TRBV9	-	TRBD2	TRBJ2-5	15	TGTGCCAGCAGCGTAAGTGGCGGGAGCTTGGAGACCCAGTACTTC	CASSVSGGSLETQYF
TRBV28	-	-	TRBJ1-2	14	TGTGCCAGCACCCCCGGCGGTGGGAACTATGGCTACACCTTC	CASTPGGGNYGYTF
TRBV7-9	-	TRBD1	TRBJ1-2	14	TGTGCCAGCAGCCTGCCTCGACAGGGTGTGGGCTACACCTTC	CASSLPRQGVGYTF
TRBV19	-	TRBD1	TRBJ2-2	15	TGTGCCAGTAGTACGGGACAGGGCGACACCGGGGAGCTGTTTTTT	CASSTGQGDTGELFF
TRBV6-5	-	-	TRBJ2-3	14	TGTGCCAGCAGCCGGACAGCTAGCACAGATACGCAGTATTTT	CASSRTASTDTQYF
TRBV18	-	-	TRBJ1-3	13	TGTGCCAGCTCACCATTGAGGGAGGACACCATATATTTT	CASSPLREDTIYF
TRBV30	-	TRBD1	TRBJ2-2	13	TGTGCCTGGAGGGACAGGGGGCCCGGGGAGCTGTTTTTT	CAWRDRGPGELFF
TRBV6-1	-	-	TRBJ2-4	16	TGTGCCAGCAGTGAAGGACCGGGGTTCGGCAAAAACATTCAGTACTTC	CASSEGPGFGKNIQYF
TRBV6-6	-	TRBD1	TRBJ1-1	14	TGTGCCAGCAGTTACAGGGGACAGGGGACTGAAGCTTTCTTT	CASSYRGQGTEAFF
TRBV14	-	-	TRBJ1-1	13	TGTGCCAGCAGCCTTCAGGAGAACACTGAAGCTTTCTTT	CASSLQENTEAFF
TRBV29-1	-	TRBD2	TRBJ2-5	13	TGCAGCGTTGACCCTAGCGGGGCCGAGACCCAGTACTTC	CSVDPSGAETQYF
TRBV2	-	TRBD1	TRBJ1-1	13	TGTGCCAGCAGGGGACAGTTGAACACTGAAGCTTTCTTT	CASRGQLNTEAFF
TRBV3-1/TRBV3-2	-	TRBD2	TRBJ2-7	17	TGTGCCAGCAGCCCTGGACTAGCGGGGGGCCTCTCCTACGAGCAGTACTTC	CASSPGLAGGLSYEQYF
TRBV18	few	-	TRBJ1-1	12	TGTGCCAGCTCACGACAGGTCACTGAAGCTTTCTTT	CASSRQVTEAFF
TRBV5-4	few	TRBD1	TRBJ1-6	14	TGTGCCAGCAGAGAGGACAGGGAAAATTCACCCCTCCACTTT	CASREDRENSPLHF
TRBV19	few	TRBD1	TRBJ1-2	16	TGTGCCAGTAGTATGCAAGCGGGACAGGGGAACTATGGCTACACCTTC	CASSMQAGQGNYGYTF
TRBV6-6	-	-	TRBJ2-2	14	TGTGCCAGCATTCCTACAGGGTCATCCGGGGAGCTGTTTTTT	CASIPTGSSGELFF
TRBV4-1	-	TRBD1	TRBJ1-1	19	TGCGCCAGCAGCCAAGCTGGGTCAGGGGGCGGACGAATGAACACTGAAGCTTTCTTT	CASSQAGSGGGRMNTEAFF
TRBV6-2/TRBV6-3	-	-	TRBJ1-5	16	TGTGCCAGCAGTTACTCGGGGCAGGGCGTTGGGCAGCCCCAGCATTTT	CASSYSGQGVGQPQHF
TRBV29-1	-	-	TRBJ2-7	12	TGCAGCGTTGAAGATCTTCGGGGGAAGCAGTACTTC	CSVEDLRGKQYF
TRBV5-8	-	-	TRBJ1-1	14	TGTGCCAGCAGCTTGGGAAGAAGGGGGACTGAAGCTTTCTTT	CASSLGRRGTEAFF
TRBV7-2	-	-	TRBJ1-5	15	TGTGCCAGCAGCTTAGCGGGGGGGGACAATCAGCCCCAGCATTTT	CASSLAGGDNQPQHF
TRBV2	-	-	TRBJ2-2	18	TGTGCCAGCAGTGAAGCTGTTAGGCGCAGGGGAGTCACCGGGGAGCTGTTTTTT	CASSEAVRRRGVTGELFF
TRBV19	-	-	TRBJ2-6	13	TGTGCCAGTAGTATCGTGGGCGCCAACGTCCTGACTTTC	CASSIVGANVLTF
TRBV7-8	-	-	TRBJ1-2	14	TGTGCCAGCAGCTTACGAATGGAGTTCTATGGCTACACCTTC	CASSLRMEFYGYTF
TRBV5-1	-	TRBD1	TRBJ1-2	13	TGCGCCAGCAGCTGGGACAGCTATTATGGCTACACCTTC	CASSWDSYYGYTF
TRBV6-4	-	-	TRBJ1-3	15	TGTGCCAGCAGTGCGGGATCGAGCTCTGGAAACACCATATATTTT	CASSAGSSSGNTIYF
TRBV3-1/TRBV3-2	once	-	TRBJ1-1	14	TGTGCCAGCAGCTACATAGGAGAGGGCACTGAAGCTTTCTTT	CASSYIGEGTEAFF
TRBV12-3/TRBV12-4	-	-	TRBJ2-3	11	TGTGCCAGCAGTTTGGGGAGAGCAGAGTATTTT	CASSLGRAEYF
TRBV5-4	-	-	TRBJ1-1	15	TGTGCCAGCAGCCCGCCAGGGGTTTTGAACACTGAAGCTTTCTTT	CASSPPGVLNTEAFF
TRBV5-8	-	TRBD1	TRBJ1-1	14	TGTGCCAGCAGACGTGGACAGGTTTCTTTCGAAGCTTTCTTT	CASRRGQVSFEAFF
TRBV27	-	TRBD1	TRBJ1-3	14	TGTGCCAGCAGAATGACAGGGGGTCTCAACACCATATATTTT	CASRMTGGLNTIYF
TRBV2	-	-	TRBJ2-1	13	TGTGCCAGCAGTGGCGCAGCGGGTTATGAGCAGTTCTTC	CASSGAAGYEQFF